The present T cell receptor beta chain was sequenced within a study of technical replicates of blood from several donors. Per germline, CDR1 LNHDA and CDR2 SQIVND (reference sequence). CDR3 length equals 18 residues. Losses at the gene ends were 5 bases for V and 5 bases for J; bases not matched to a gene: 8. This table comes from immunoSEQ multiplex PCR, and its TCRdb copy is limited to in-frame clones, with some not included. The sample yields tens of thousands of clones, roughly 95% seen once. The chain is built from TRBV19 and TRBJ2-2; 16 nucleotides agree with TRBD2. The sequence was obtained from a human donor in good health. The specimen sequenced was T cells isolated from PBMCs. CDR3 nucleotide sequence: TGTGCCAGTAGTTCCCGGGGACTAGCGGGAGGGTATACCGGGGAGCTGTTTTTT. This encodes CASSSRGLAGGYTGELFF.